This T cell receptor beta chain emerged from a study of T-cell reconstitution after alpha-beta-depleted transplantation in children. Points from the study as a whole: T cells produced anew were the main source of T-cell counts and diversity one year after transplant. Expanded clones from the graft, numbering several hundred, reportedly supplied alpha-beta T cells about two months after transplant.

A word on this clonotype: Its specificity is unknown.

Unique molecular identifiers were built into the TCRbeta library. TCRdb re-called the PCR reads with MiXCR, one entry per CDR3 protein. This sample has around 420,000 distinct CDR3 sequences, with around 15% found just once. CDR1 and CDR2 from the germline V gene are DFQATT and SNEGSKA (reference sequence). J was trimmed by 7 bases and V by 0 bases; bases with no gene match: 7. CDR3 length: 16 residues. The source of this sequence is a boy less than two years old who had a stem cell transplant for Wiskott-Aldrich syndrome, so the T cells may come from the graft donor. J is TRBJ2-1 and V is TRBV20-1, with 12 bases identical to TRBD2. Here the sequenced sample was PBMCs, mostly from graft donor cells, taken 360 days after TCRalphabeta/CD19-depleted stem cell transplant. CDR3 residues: CSARDSWTSGKNEQFF. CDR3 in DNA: TGCAGTGCTAGAGATTCATGGACTAGCGGGAAAAATGAGCAGTTCTTC.